This record covers a single T cell receptor beta chain. Its specificity is not known. The data are from a study of CD8+ T cells in alopecia areata. Whole-study results and caveats: Scalp clonality and expanded CD8+ clones among the top 100 showed significant decreases with tofacitinib. Scalp and blood samples kept many expanded lesional clones throughout tofacitinib.

Trimming cost V 3 bases and J 1 base; bases outside gene matches: 5. CDR1 and CDR2 from the germline V gene are SGDLS and YYNGEE. The CDR3 runs to 17 residues. Treatment denoted: oral pan-JAK inhibitor, 5-10 mg twice daily. cDNA serving as the sequencing template came from extracted, reverse transcribed RNA. The method was immunoSEQ multiplex PCR; TCRdb's version includes in-frame clones alone and lacks a portion of them. Here the sample spans some 130,000 clones, about 59% being singletons. The specimen comprised CD8+ T cells sorted from blood, sampled at week 4, from a patient treated with tofacitinib. V and J are TRBV9 and TRBJ2-5, with 14 positions matching TRBD2. This receptor was taken from a human donor with alopecia areata. The CDR3 DNA follows: TGTGCCAGCAGCGGCGGACTAGCGGGGGGCCCCCAAGAGACCCAGTACTTC. Amino acid sequence: CASSGGLAGGPQETQYF.